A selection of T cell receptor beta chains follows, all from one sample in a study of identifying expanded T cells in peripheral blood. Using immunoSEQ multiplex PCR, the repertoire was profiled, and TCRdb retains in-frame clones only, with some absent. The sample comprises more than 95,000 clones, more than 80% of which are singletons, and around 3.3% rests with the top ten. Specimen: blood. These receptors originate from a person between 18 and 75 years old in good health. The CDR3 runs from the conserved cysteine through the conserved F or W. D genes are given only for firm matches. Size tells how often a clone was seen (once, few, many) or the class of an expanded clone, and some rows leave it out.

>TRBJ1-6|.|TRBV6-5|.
CASSYSSRPDNSPLHF
TGTGCCAGCAGTTACTCAAGCAGACCTGATAATTCACCCCTCCACTTT
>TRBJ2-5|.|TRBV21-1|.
CASSKDRGETQYF
TGTGCCAGCAGCAAAGATAGGGGAGAGACCCAGTACTTC
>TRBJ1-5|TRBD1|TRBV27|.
CASSFTGGRPYSNQPQHF
TGTGCCAGCAGTTTCACAGGGGGCCGACCTTATAGCAATCAGCCCCAGCATTTT
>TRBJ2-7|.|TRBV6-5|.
CASSYSRTAPAYEQYF
TGTGCCAGCAGTTACTCTAGGACAGCGCCCGCGTACGAGCAGTACTTC
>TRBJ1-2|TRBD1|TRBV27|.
CASRPITSDRSGYTF
TGTGCCAGCAGACCTATCACATCGGACAGGAGCGGCTACACCTTC
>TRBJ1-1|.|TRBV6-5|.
CASSPTVGMNTEAFF
TGTGCCAGCAGTCCGACGGTTGGTATGAACACTGAAGCTTTCTTT
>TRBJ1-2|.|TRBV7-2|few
CASSPPQRGYTF
TGTGCCAGCAGCCCCCCCCAGAGAGGCTACACCTTC
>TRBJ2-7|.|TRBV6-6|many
CASSYSDTYEQYF
TGTGCCAGCAGTTACTCGGACACCTACGAGCAGTACTTC
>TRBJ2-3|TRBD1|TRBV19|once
CASSNPGQGADTQYF
TGTGCCAGTAGTAACCCGGGACAGGGTGCAGATACGCAGTATTTT
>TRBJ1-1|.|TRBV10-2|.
CASSESTFNTEAFF
TGCGCCAGCAGTGAGTCAACATTTAACACTGAAGCTTTCTTT
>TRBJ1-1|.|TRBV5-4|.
CASSMQEGSNTEAFF
TGTGCCAGCAGCATGCAGGAAGGTTCGAACACTGAAGCTTTCTTT
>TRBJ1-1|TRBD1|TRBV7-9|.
CASSLGDRGYGTEAFF
TGTGCCAGCAGCTTAGGGGACAGGGGATATGGGACTGAAGCTTTCTTT
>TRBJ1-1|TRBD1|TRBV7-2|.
CASSLGQGNTEAFF
TGTGCCAGCAGCTTGGGACAGGGGAACACTGAAGCTTTCTTT
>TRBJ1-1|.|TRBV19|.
CASRPPGMGTEAFF
TGTGCCAGTAGGCCCCCAGGGATGGGCACTGAAGCTTTCTTT
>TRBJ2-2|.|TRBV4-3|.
CASSQEALSANTGELFF
TGCGCCAGCAGCCAAGAAGCCCTCAGTGCGAACACCGGGGAGCTGTTTTTT
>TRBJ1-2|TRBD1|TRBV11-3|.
CASRNRDRDYGYTF
TGTGCCAGCAGAAACCGGGACAGGGACTATGGCTACACCTTC
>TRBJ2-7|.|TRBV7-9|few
CASSLDYREQYF
TGTGCCAGCAGCTTAGATTACCGGGAGCAGTACTTC
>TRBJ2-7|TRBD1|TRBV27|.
CASWTGFDEQYF
TGTGCCAGTTGGACAGGATTCGACGAGCAGTACTTC
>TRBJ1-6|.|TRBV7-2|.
CASSLGPTRNSPLHF
TGTGCCAGCAGCTTAGGTCCAACCCGGAATTCACCCCTCCACTTT
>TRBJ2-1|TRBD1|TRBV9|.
CASSVAGTGNVIEQFF
TGTGCCAGCAGCGTAGCCGGGACAGGCAATGTCATTGAGCAGTTCTTC
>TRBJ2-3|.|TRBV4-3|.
CASSQGLFQDTQYF
TGCGCCAGCAGCCAAGGACTTTTCCAGGATACGCAGTATTTT
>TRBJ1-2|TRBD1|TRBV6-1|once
CASRTDRVSGYTF
TGTGCCAGCAGGACGGACAGGGTATCTGGCTACACCTTC
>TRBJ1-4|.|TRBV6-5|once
CASSPLSGREKLFF
TGTGCCAGCAGCCCCTTATCGGGCCGCGAAAAACTGTTTTTT
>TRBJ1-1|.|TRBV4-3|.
CASSQGRGRNTEAFF
TGCGCCAGCAGCCAAGGTAGGGGACGGAACACTGAAGCTTTCTTT
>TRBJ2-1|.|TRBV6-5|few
CASSYGANQFF
TGTGCCAGCAGTTACGGGGCGAACCAGTTCTTC
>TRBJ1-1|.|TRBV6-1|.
CASITGWTEAFF
TGTGCCAGCATTACAGGGTGGACTGAAGCTTTCTTT
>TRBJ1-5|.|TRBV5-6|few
CASSLRNQPQHF
TGTGCCAGCAGCCTCCGAAATCAGCCCCAGCATTTT
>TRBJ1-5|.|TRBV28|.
CASRETGNQPQHF
TGTGCCAGCAGGGAGACAGGCAATCAGCCCCAGCATTTT
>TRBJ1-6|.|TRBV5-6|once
CASSFGTHGSTLHF
TGTGCCAGCAGCTTTGGGACTCATGGGTCGACCCTCCACTTT
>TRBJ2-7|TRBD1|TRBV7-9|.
CASSRTGGTSYEQYF
TGTGCCAGCAGTCGGACAGGGGGAACGTCCTACGAGCAGTACTTC
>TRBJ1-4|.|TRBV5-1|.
CASSSRLSNEKLFF
TGCGCCAGCAGCTCGCGACTGAGTAATGAAAAACTGTTTTTT
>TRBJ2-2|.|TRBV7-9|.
CASSLGTPNTGELFF
TGTGCCAGCAGCCTAGGGACCCCGAACACCGGGGAGCTGTTTTTT
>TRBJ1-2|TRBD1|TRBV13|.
CATSRDRGYGYTF
TGTGCCACCTCCCGGGACAGGGGGTATGGCTACACCTTC
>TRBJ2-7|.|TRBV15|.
CATSRPPGYEQYF
TGTGCCACCAGCAGACCCCCGGGGTACGAGCAGTACTTC
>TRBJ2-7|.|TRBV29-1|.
CSVEDHVGHEQYF
TGCAGCGTTGAAGATCATGTTGGGCACGAGCAGTACTTC
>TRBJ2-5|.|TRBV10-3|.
CAISEGGNRETQYF
TGTGCCATCAGTGAGGGAGGGAATCGAGAGACCCAGTACTTC
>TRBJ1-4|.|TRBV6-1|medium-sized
CASRVGAINEKLFF
TGTGCCAGCAGGGTTGGGGCCATTAATGAAAAACTGTTTTTT
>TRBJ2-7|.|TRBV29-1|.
CSVEVQGGSEQYF
TGCAGCGTTGAGGTACAGGGTGGGAGTGAGCAGTACTTC
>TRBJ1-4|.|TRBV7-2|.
CASSLRGQYEKLFF
TGTGCCAGCAGCTTAAGAGGGCAGTATGAAAAACTGTTTTTT
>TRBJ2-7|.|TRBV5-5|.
CASSLARQEYEQYF
TGTGCCAGCAGCTTGGCGAGACAGGAATACGAGCAGTACTTC